The sample holds a few counts of the clone carrying this T cell receptor (beta chain). There are 15 residues in the CDR3. V lost 4 bases to trimming and J lost 3 bases; unmatched junction nucleotides: 4. The V gene's germline CDR1 is SGHRS and CDR2 YFSETQ. The record originates from a study of blood T cells in healthy people across ages. Primers used in a second PCR of roughly 6 to 11 cycles were a sample-barcoded 5' primer and a J-beta primer mix. Each CDR3 protein is one row after TCRdb ran MiXCR on the 5' RACE reads. The sample holds about 320,000 distinct CDR3 sequences, 25% to 30% seen once. The study isolated at least 6.5 million PBMCs from each sample.

The TCR sequence derives from a woman aged 70-85 years in good health. Material: blood. The chain has TRBV5-1 and TRBJ2-5, with 12 nucleotides matching TRBD2. CDR3 nucleotide sequence: TGCGCCAGCAGCAACAGACTAGCGGGAGAAGAGACCCAGTACTTC. Amino acids: CASSNRLAGEETQYF.